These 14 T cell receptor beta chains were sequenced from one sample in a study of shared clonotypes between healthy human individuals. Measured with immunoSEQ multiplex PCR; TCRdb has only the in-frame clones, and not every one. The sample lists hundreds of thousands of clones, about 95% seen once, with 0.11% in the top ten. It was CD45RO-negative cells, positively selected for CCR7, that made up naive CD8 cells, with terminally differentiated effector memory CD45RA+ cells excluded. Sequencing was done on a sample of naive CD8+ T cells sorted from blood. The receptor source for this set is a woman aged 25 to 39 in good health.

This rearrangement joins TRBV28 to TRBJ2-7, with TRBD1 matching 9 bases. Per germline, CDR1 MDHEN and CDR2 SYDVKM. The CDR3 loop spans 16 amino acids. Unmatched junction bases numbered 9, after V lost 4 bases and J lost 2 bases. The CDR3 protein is CASSSGVWDRAYEQYF. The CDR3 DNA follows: TGTGCCAGCAGTTCCGGAGTATGGGACAGGGCCTACGAGCAGTACTTC.

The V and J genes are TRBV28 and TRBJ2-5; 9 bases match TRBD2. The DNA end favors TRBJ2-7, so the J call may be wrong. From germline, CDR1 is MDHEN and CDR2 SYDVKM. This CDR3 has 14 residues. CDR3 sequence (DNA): TGTGCCAGCAGTTTCGTAGCGGGAGTCCACGAGCAGTACTTC. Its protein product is CASSFVAGVHEQYF.

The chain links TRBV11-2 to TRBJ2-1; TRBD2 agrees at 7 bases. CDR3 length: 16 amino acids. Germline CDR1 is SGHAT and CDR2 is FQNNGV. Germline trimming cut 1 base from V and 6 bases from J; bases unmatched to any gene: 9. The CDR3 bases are TGTGCCAGCAGCTTAGGAGGCGGGAGCCCTGGCAATGAGCAGTTCTTC. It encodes CASSLGGGSPGNEQFF.

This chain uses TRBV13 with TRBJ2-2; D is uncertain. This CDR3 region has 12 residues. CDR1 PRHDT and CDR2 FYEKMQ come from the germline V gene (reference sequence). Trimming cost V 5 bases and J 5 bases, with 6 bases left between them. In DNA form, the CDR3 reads TGTGCCAGCAGCCCGTGGACCGGGGAGCTGTTTTTT. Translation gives CASSPWTGELFF.

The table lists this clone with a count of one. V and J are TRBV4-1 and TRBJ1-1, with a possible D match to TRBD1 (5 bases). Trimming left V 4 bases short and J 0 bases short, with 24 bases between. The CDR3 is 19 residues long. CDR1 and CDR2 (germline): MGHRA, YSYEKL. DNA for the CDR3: TGCGCCAGCAGCCCATACGACCCCTACTATGGGGGGGTGAACACTGAAGCTTTCTTT. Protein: CASSPYDPYYGGVNTEAFF.

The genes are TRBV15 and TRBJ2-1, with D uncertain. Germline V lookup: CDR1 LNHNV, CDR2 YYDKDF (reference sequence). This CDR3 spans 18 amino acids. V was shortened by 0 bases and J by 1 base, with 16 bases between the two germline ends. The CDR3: CATSRDLADVWSYNEQFF. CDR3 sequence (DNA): TGTGCCACCAGCAGAGATCTGGCGGACGTATGGTCCTACAATGAGCAGTTCTTC. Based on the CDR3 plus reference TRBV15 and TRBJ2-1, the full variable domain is DAMVIQNPRYQVTQFGKPVTLSCSQTLNHNVMYWYQQKSSQAPKLLFHYYDKDFNNEADTPDNFQSRRPNTSFCFLDIRSPGLGDTAMYLCATSRDLADVWSYNEQFFGPGTRLTVL.

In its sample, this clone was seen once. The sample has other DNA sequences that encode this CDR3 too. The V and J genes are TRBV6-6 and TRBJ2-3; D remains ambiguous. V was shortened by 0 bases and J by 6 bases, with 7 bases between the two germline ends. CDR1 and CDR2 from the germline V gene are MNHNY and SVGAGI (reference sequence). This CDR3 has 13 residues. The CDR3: CASSYSNGDTQYF. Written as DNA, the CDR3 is TGTGCCAGCAGTTACTCGAATGGGGATACGCAGTATTTT.

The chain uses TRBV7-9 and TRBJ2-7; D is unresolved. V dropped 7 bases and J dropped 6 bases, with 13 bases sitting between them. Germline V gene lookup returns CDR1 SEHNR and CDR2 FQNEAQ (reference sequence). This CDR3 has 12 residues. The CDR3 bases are TGTGCCAGCATGGTTCGGGTGGGCGAGCAGTACTTC. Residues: CASMVRVGEQYF.

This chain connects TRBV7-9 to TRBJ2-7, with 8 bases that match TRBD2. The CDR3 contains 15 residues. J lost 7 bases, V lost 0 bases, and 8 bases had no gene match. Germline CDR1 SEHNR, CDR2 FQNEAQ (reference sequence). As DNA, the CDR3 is TGTGCCAGCAGCTTAGCTGCCGGACTAGCTTCTGAGCAGTACTTC. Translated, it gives CASSLAAGLASEQYF.

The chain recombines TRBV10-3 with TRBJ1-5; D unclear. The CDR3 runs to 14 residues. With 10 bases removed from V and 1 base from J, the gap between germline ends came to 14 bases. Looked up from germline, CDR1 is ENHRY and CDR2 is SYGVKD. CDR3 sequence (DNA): TGTGCCACCAAGGACGTGGACAGCAATCAGCCCCAGCATTTT. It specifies CATKDVDSNQPQHF.

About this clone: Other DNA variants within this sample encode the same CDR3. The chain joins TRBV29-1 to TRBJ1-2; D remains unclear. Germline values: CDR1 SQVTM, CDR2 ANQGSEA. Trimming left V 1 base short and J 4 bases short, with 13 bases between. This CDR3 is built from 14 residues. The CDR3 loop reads CSVEGSAAGYGYTF. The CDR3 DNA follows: TGCAGCGTTGAAGGTTCTGCAGCTGGCTATGGCTACACCTTC.

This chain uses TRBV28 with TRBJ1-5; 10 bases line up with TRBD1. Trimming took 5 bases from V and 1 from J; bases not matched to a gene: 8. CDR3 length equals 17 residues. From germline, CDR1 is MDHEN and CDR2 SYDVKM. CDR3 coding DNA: TGTGCCAGCAGTCTCTGGGGACAGGGGACAAGCAATCAGCCCCAGCATTTT. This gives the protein CASSLWGQGTSNQPQHF.

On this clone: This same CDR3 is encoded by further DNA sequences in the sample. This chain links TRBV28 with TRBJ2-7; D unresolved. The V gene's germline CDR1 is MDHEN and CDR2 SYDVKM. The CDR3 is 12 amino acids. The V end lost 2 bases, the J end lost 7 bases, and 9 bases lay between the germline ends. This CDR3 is CASSLLGREQYF. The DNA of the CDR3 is TGTGCCAGCAGTTTACTCGGCCGGGAGCAGTACTTC.

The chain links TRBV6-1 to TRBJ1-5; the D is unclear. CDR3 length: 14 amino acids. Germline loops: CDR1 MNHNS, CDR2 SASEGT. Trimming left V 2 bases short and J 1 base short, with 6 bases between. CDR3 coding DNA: TGTGCCAGCAGTGAATTAAAGAGCAATCAGCCCCAGCATTTT. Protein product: CASSELKSNQPQHF.